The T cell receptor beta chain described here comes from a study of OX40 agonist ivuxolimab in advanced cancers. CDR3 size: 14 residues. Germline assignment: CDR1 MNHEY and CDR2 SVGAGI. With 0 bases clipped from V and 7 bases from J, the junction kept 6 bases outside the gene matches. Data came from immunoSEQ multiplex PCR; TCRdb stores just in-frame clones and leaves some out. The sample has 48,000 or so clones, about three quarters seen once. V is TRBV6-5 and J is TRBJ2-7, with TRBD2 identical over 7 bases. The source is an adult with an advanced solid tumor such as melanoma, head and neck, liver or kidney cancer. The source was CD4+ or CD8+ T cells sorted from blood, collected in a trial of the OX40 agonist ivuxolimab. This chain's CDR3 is CASSYSSGGLEQYF. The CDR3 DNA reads TGTGCCAGCAGTTACTCGTCGGGGGGTTTAGAGCAGTACTTC.